Only a few counts were recorded for the clone carrying this T cell receptor (beta chain). The sample is drawn from a study of blood T cell repertoires in COVID-19. Whole-study context: From T cells, B-cell-depleted T cells, or PBMCs came the material, which was cDNA or gDNA.

Source study methods: Nucleated cell number was recorded as an estimate derived from reference gene primer amplification. The repertoire was sequenced with immunoSEQ multiplex PCR; TCRdb's copy has only in-frame clones and lacks some. V, J and clone size were drawn from that table, and D and trimming were deduced from the DNA. The repertoire holds about 150,000 clones, with roughly 82% as singletons. The V gene end was trimmed by 4 bases and the J gene end by 4 bases; junction bases not matched to a gene: 5. The CDR3 is made up of 14 amino acids. Germline values: CDR1 SGHRS, CDR2 YFSETQ. Sequenced: peripheral blood. The source is a human donor with acute or convalescent COVID-19. The donor label of this sample is uncertain. J is TRBJ1-5 and V is TRBV5-1; 7 nucleotides align to TRBD1. DNA for the CDR3: TGCGCCAGCAGCCAGGGACAGCCAAATCAGCCCCAGCATTTT. Translated, it gives CASSQGQPNQPQHF.